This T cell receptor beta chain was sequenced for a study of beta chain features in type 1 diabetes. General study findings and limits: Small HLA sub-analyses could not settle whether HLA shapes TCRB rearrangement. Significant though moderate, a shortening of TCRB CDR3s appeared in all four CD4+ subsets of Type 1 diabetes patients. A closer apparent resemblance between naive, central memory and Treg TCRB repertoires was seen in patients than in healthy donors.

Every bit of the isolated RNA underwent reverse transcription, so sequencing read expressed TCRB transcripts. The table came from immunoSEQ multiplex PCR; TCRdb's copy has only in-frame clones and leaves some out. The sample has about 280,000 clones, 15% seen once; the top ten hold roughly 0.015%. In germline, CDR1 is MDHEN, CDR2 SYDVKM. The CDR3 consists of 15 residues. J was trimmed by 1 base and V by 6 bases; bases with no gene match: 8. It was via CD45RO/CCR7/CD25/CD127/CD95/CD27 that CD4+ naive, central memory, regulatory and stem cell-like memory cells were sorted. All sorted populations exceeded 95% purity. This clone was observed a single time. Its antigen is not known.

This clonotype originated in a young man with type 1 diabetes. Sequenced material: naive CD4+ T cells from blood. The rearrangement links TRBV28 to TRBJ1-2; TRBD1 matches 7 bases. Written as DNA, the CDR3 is TGTGCCAGCAGCCCGGGACAGCCGATTAACTATGGCTACACCTTC. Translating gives CASSPGQPINYGYTF.